This T cell receptor (beta chain) was captured in a study of CXCR3-negative and CXCR3-positive naive CD8 T cells. Across the study: Every library held about 1.5 +/- 0.3 million TRB reads, and the total came to around 140 million. General study points: Partly lower CXCR3 expression followed cryopreservation, and most assays relied on fresh PBMCs. TRBV-TRBJ usage was similar across naive CXCR3 subsets but distinct in memory cells.

Note on this clonotype: The antigen remains unidentified.

It was by 5' RACE with UMI labels that the TRB cDNA libraries were prepared. TCRdb re-called the 5' RACE reads; one entry per CDR3 protein, DNA not given. The repertoire table contains approximately 38,000 distinct CDR3 sequences. CDR3 length: 13 residues. Germline-derived CDR1 and CDR2 are SEHNR and FQNEAQ (reference sequence). The origin of this receptor is a human donor in good health. Some clones in this sample may be carry-over from other donors' samples. Material: memory CD8+ T cells from blood. V gene TRBV7-9 combines with J gene TRBJ2-7; TCRdb proposes TRBD2, but this gene call is untestable without DNA. This chain's CDR3 is CASSPMGRYEQYF.